This T cell receptor (beta chain) was captured by sequencing in a study of blood T cell repertoires in COVID-19. TCRdb's table, derived via immunoSEQ multiplex PCR, lists solely in-frame clones and lacks some. The data contain under 550,000 clones, roughly 90% of them singletons. Trimming took off 5 bases at V and 0 bases at J, with 9 bases between the two ends. CDR3 length: 14 residues. The germline V gene encodes CDR1 SGHNT and CDR2 YENEEA. Seattle participants joined during active infection and were tracked over time. Sequenced: peripheral blood. V and J are TRBV11-3 and TRBJ2-3, with D perhaps matching TRBD2 (6 bases). The TCR was taken from a young man with COVID-19, enrolled during active disease. This CDR3 is CASSQDYSTDTQYF. The DNA for the CDR3 is TGTGCCAGCAGCCAGGACTATAGCACAGATACGCAGTATTTT.